This TCR beta chain was recorded in a study of early T cells in non-severe SARS-CoV-2 infection. About the study: From unsorted whole blood, bulk RNA was sequenced, and the chains remained unpaired.

The TCR library protocol was used to attach unique molecular identifiers. These identifiers were attached to individual cDNA molecules. TCRdb called the 5' RACE reads again in MiXCR, with one record for every CDR3 protein. This sample has some 57,000 distinct CDR3 sequences, with around 5.2% found just once. Trimming left V 6 bases short and J 6 bases short, with 15 bases between. The CDR3 length is 13 residues. Sequencing was done on a sample of whole blood. This sequence joins TRBV12-3 or TRBV12-4 and TRBJ2-7, with a tentative D call TRBD1 (6 bases). This receptor was identified in an adult who was a healthcare worker with PCR-confirmed SARS-CoV-2 infection or an uninfected control (not recorded which). In nucleotides, the CDR3 is TGTGCCAGCAGCCTCCTGGACAGTTCCGAGCAGTACTTC. Translation gives CASSLLDSSEQYF.